The TCR beta chain described here comes from a study of blood T cell repertoires in COVID-19. The protocol was immunoSEQ multiplex PCR, while the TCRdb copy is restricted to in-frame clones and leaves out a portion. The table lists some 190,000 clones, approximately 91% of them singletons. The TCR was taken from a man aged 30-40 years with acute or convalescent COVID-19. Input material: peripheral blood.

CDR3 in DNA: TGTGCCAGCAGTCCGCTGACAGGCCTTAATGAAAAACTGTTTTTT. Amino acids: CASSPLTGLNEKLFF. This chain links TRBV2 with TRBJ1-4; the D gene is possibly TRBD1 (6 bases). The CDR3 has 15 residues. CDR1 is SNHLY and CDR2 is FYNNEI in the germline V gene. V lost 5 bases to trimming and J lost 4 bases, with 14 bases between them.